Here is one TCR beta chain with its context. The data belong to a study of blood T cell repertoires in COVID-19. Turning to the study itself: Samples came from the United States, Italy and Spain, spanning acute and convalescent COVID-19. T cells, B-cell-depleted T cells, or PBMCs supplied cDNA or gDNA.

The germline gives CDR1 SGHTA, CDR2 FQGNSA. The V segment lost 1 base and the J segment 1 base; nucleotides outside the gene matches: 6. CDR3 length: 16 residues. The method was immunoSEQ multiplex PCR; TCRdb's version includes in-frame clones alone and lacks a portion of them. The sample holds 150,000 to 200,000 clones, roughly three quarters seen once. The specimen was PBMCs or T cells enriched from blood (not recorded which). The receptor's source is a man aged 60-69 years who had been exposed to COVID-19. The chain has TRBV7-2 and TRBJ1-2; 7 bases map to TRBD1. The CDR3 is CASSLGGTVDNYGYTF. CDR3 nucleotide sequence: TGTGCCAGCAGCTTAGGCGGGACAGTAGATAACTATGGCTACACCTTC.